This T cell receptor beta chain originates from a study of molecular identifiers for immune sequencing clone quantification (dated by TCRdb to between 2017 and 2018). Describing the broader study: For a replicate experiment, RNA from roughly 18,000 or 92,000 naive CD8 T cells was divided into five aliquots, of which four were sequenced. This methods study used CD8 T cells to benchmark TCR RNA copy counting and molecular-identifier clustering-based TCR repertoire sequencing (MIDCIRS). The paper's findings and limits, for the study overall: The naive libraries included spiked-in Jurkat TCR RNA (10 copies' worth), and this Jurkat TCR RNA is not part of the donor repertoire. Spiked-in Jurkat TCR RNA equal to a single cell's worth was reported to be detectable even within 1,100,000 naive CD8 T cells. Modeling indicated roughly 3.3 TCR RNA copies recovered per cell, compared with around 10 by digital PCR, which implies a capture efficiency of approximately 30%. The sizes of highly expanded clones could end up underestimated when identical TCR molecules share a barcode. In CMV-specific effector cells, clones with more than 20 RNA copies contained over 98% of molecules, whereas in naive cells such clones contained under 1% of molecules. When barcode sub-clustering was not used, chimeric consensus sequences inflated TCR diversity, with chimeras reaching as high as 47%.

The germline V gene (reference sequence) gives CDR1 as LGHDT and CDR2 as YNNKEL. The CDR3 holds 15 amino acids from the cysteine to the phenylalanine. Only CDR3 DNA is held: 45 bases, read in frame from base 1. V and J lose 1 base and 5 bases, and a span of 14 bases separates them. The library relied on PCR. The data were produced on a NextSeq 500. Bulk TCR libraries were generated as previously described, with the TCR primers listed in Table S5 used. Total RNA was purified with the Qiagen AllPrep DNA/RNA kit. Before analysis, reads from multiple sequencing runs of one library were combined. Concerning the study's data processing: Reads were retained only if an exact TCR constant sequence was present, and the retained reads were trimmed to 150 nt and grouped according to their 12-nt molecular barcodes. Reads within each barcode group were sub-clustered using a 15% Levenshtein threshold, and quality-weighted consensus sequences were constructed for each RNA molecule. Non-functional sequences were excluded, and lower-count sequences lying one edit away from another sequence were also excluded. Based on a fit of two negative binomial distributions, barcode sub-clusters having less than 20% of the maximum read count were discarded. TCRdb cleaned the public reads at Q25 with fastp, built clones with MiXCR and kept in-frame beta chains. Identical CDR3 protein sequences are pooled into one entry, listed with their most common genes and DNA. V and J calls and clone size were set by TCRdb, not the authors. Within this sample are just over 40,000 distinct CDR3 sequences, with 20% to 25% of them counted one time only. The ten largest clones capture about 0.93% of the sample.

Comment on this clonotype: The specificity of this receptor is unknown. Per-base qualities were not stored, and no clone one base away is much larger.

Libraries of naive CD8 T cells were generated from roughly 21,000 to 960,000 sorted cells, with 10%, 30% or 50% of the purified RNA used. Naive CD8 T cells, defined as CD8+CD4-CCR7+CD45RA+, were FACS-sorted into RLT Plus buffer on a BD FACSAria II. To test detection sensitivity, Jurkat RNA equivalent to more than 9 TCR copies was spiked into samples of about 19,000-1,000,000 naive CD8 T cells. Enrichment of CD8 T cells was performed with RosetteSep CD8+ T Cell Enrichment Cocktail and Ficoll-Paque, after which ACK red cell lysis was carried out. The chain is made from TRBV3-1 and TRBJ2-5, with the D call perhaps TRBD1 or TRBD2, as 6 bases match in each case. The sample comprised naive CD8+ T cells from blood, with Jurkat cell RNA spiked in. The sample's cell subset or site label, decoded: FACS-sorted CD8+CD4-CCR7+CD45RA+ naive T cells. The clonotype originates from a human donor in good health. Some libraries in this study had Jurkat cell RNA spiked in. The DNA reads as follows: TGTGCCAGCAGCCAAGGTTCCGGGGGCTTGGAGACCCAGTACTTC. This codes for CASSQGSGGLETQYF.